What follows are 10 T cell receptor beta chains derived from one specimen sequenced in a study of cytomegalovirus exposure and HLA in healthy donors (dated by TCRdb to 2015 to 2018). Library preparation used the immunoSEQ multiplex PCR assay. A mixture of 60 forward primers for TCR Vbeta segments and 13 reverse primers for TCR Jbeta segments was used in the multiplex PCR. Not all clones reach the TCRdb copy of this immuneACCESS table, which keeps in-frame sequences only. Checked studies attribute under half of the gap to unresolved V genes and leave the rest unexplained. This sample holds roughly 150,000 clones; about 80% were observed only once. The ten largest clones represent approximately 1% of the sample. The sequencing input was PBMCs. The receptors were sampled from a woman in her 40s in good health and CMV-seronegative.

The chain recombines TRBV21-1 with TRBJ2-3; the table's D call, TRBD1, has no DNA check behind it. TRBV21-1 is a pseudogene. This CDR3 is built from 20 residues. CDR3 DNA sequence: TGTGCCAGCAACCCCTCTGAGTACCAGACAGGGAGTACTAGCACAGATACGCAGTATTTT. It is translated as CASNPSEYQTGSTSTDTQYF.

This sequence joins TRBV30 and TRBJ2-5; the D gene is possibly TRBD2 (6 bases). Germline CDR1 GTSNPN, CDR2 SVGIG (reference sequence). The CDR3 has 13 residues. V shed 1 base and J shed 2 bases, with 8 bases lying between them. Written as DNA, the CDR3 is TGTGCCTGGAGTGGGAGGGGACAAGAGACCCAGTACTTC. As protein: CAWSGRGQETQYF.

This clone has a handful of counts. The J gene is TRBJ1-2, the V gene TRBV6-5, with 7 bases matching TRBD1. V lost 2 bases to trimming and J lost 8 bases; unmatched junction nucleotides: 8. Germline values: CDR1 MNHEY, CDR2 SVGAGI. The CDR3 is 14 residues long. DNA for the CDR3: TGTGCCAGCAGTTACCTGACAGGGAAGGAGGGCTACACCTTC. As protein: CASSYLTGKEGYTF.

The chain couples TRBV21-1 to TRBJ1-5. TRBV21-1 has pseudogene status. CDR3 length: 15 amino acids. The CDR3 sequence is CASSRGGGSNQPQHF. CDR3 DNA sequence: TGTGCCAGCAGCCGGGGAGGGGGAAGCAATCAGCCCCAGCATTTT.

The chain joins TRBV6-5 to TRBJ2-7; D not resolved. V was clipped by 7 bases and J by 7 bases, with 11 bases between them. The length of the CDR3 is 11 residues. Per germline, CDR1 MNHEY and CDR2 SVGAGI. The CDR3 region is CASTDRREQYF. The CDR3 nucleotides read TGTGCCAGCACCGACCGGCGGGAGCAGTACTTC.

The genes are TRBV7-9 and TRBJ1-1; 9 bases agree with TRBD1. Germline assignment: CDR1 SEHNR and CDR2 FQNEAQ (reference sequence). V gave up 0 bases and J gave up 3 bases; unmatched junction bases: 5. The CDR3 runs 16 residues. The CDR3 reads CASSLARTGVDTEAFF. The DNA of the CDR3 is TGTGCCAGCAGCTTAGCCAGGACAGGGGTGGACACTGAAGCTTTCTTT.

The rearrangement joins TRBV11-2 to TRBJ2-5; 7 nucleotides agree with TRBD2. CDR3 length: 15 amino acids. V trimming: 5 bases; J trimming: 5 bases; junction bases outside the gene matches: 11. The germline CDR1 and CDR2 sequences are SGHAT and FQNNGV. The CDR3 nucleotides are TGTGCCAGCAGCGCCTGGACTAGTAATGAGGAGACCCAGTACTTC. This codes for CASSAWTSNEETQYF.

The chain recombines TRBV27 with TRBJ1-1, with a tentative D call TRBD1 (5 bases). The V and J ends lost 2 bases and 4 bases respectively, with 17 bases between them. Germline assignment: CDR1 MNHEY and CDR2 SMNVEV (reference sequence). The CDR3 runs to 16 residues. The CDR3 loop reads CASSLNGAAGPTEAFF. The CDR3 DNA reads TGTGCCAGCAGTTTAAACGGCGCGGCAGGGCCCACTGAAGCTTTCTTT.

The rearrangement joins TRBV6-5 to TRBJ2-7; 11 nucleotides agree with TRBD2. V lost 5 bases, J lost 6 bases, and 9 bases stayed unmatched. CDR1 and CDR2 from the germline V gene are MNHEY and SVGAGI. The CDR3 has 15 residues. The CDR3 spells CASSLSTSGRAEQYF. The CDR3 DNA sequence: TGTGCCAGCAGTCTGAGCACTAGCGGGAGAGCCGAGCAGTACTTC.

The rearrangement links TRBV5-1 to TRBJ1-4, with 12 bases that match TRBD1. The length of the CDR3 is 16 residues. CDR1 SGHRS and CDR2 YFSETQ come from the germline V gene. V dropped 4 bases and J dropped 5; count of bases not matched to a gene: 6. CDR3 sequence: CASSGGTGGWNEKLFF. In nucleotides, the CDR3 is TGCGCCAGCAGCGGGGGGACAGGGGGCTGGAATGAAAAACTGTTTTTT.